The rows below give T cell receptor beta chains drawn from one sample of a study of cytomegalovirus exposure and HLA in healthy donors. This table comes from immunoSEQ multiplex PCR, and its TCRdb copy is limited to in-frame clones, with some not included. Of about 160,000 clones listed, approximately 80% are singletons. The sequencing input was PBMCs. These receptors were taken from a woman younger than 30 in good health and CMV-seronegative. Both conserved end residues are trimmed from each CDR3. The order of the fields is clone size, V gene, CDR3 length, CDR3 protein. Only part of the rows carry a size: once, few, many, or a class if the clone is expanded.

. | TRBV2 | 15 | ASRGSGGMLGTDTQY
. | TRBV15 | 13 | ATSGSQGARQPQH
. | TRBV19 | 15 | ASSTVFYGTQNTEAF
. | TRBV19 | 10 | ASSGAPGELF
few | TRBV11-2 | 15 | ASSSRRLTGPYYEQY
. | TRBV21-1 | 12 | ASGKDRPVYGYT
once | TRBV30 | 11 | AWRQKSTDTQY
few | TRBV6-5 | 12 | ASSFGRSGNTIY
. | TRBV7-9 | 10 | ASSLSSYEQY
. | TRBV7-9 | 17 | ASSSPAGTGGYSNQPQH
. | TRBV6-1 | 11 | ASRAGGNQPQH
once | TRBV11-3 | 14 | ASSPPGQSNTGELF
. | TRBV6-1 | 10 | ASRTSTDTQY
. | TRBV18 | 14 | ASSSARGLSYNEQF
. | TRBV9 | 10 | ASSVVEGGYT
. | TRBV2 | 14 | ASSRLTGLGGCGYT
. | TRBV6-1 | 14 | ASSEGSSLYTGGYT
. | TRBV28 | 17 | ASSPFATGVFSGANGLT
. | TRBV19 | 12 | ASRWTGGNQPQH
. | TRBV12-5 | 12 | ASGGPSGANGLT
. | TRBV5-1 | 10 | ASAGPTYEQY
. | TRBV18 | 13 | ASSPFGGGTDTQY
. | TRBV30 | 11 | AWEAVNNSPLH
. | TRBV28 | 11 | ASRASGADTQY
. | TRBV30 | 9 | AWGIGVEAF
. | TRBV19 | 13 | ASTHRRSGGNEQF
few | TRBV7-6 | 11 | ASSLSIAAEQF
few | TRBV19 | 12 | ASSIGADWRTQY
. | TRBV9 | 12 | ASNRLASTDTQY
. | TRBV18 | 15 | ASSPDLLAGGNNEQF
. | TRBV5-1 | 10 | ASSLERGGYT
. | TRBV5-1 | 13 | ASSLGGGRNQPQH
. | TRBV19 | 13 | ASSKRGAGTDTQY
. | TRBV7-9 | 11 | SSSARGSTEAF
. | TRBV6-1 | 11 | ASMFRGLGEQF
. | TRBV4-1 | 15 | ASLPGQGAGTNTEAF
. | TRBV5-6 | 13 | ASSSFGGLDTEAF
. | TRBV11-2 | 12 | ASSSPGQNSPLH
. | TRBV7-6 | 15 | ASSLYVPTGSSYEQY
once | TRBV19 | 17 | ASSILGTGGPFSNQPQH
. | TRBV6-6 | 12 | ASTTGTGGNGYT
few | TRBV7-2 | 15 | ASRFSGGAVNTGELF
. | TRBV5-1 | 15 | ASSLGLAGGSTDTQY
. | TRBV7-9 | 12 | ASNLGDSRYGYT
. | TRBV7-9 | 13 | ASTPYGEPNTEAF
once | TRBV19 | 15 | ASSIDPGQLMNTEAF
. | TRBV28 | 16 | ASTYHLTGGARPREAF
. | TRBV5-4 | 12 | ASRNPQGNYGYT
once | TRBV7-8 | 10 | ASSLGPDEAF
. | TRBV28 | 11 | ASSLQNTGELF
. | TRBV30 | 12 | AWSRGGGAYEQY
. | TRBV5-5 | 13 | ASSLDPGRQETQY
. | TRBV21-1 | 14 | ASSKGEGAPSYEQY